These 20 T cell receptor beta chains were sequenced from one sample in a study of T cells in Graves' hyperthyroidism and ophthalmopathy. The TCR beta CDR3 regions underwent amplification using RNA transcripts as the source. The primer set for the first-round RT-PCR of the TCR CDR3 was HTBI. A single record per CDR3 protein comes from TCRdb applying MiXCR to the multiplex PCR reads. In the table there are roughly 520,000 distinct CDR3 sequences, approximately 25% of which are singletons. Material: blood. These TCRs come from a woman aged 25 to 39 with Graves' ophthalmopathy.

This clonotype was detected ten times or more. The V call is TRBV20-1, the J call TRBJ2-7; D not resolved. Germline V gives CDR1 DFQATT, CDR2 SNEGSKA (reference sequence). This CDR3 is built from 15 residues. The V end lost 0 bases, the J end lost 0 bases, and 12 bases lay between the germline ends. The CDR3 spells CSAREGTPGSYEQYF. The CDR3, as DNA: TGCAGTGCTAGAGAGGGCACTCCGGGCTCCTACGAGCAGTACTTC.

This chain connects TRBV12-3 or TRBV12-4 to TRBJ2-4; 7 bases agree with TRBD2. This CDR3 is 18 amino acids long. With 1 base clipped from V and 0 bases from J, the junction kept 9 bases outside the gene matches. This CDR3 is CASSLGLAEALAKNIQYF. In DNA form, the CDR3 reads TGTGCCAGCAGTTTAGGGCTAGCGGAGGCTTTAGCCAAAAACATTCAGTACTTC.

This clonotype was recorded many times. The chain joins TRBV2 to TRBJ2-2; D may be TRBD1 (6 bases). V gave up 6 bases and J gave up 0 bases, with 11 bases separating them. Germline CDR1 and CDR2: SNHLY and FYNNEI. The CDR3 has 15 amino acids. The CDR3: CASRLQGPNTGELFF. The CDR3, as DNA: TGTGCCAGCAGGCTACAGGGCCCGAACACCGGGGAGCTGTTTTTT.

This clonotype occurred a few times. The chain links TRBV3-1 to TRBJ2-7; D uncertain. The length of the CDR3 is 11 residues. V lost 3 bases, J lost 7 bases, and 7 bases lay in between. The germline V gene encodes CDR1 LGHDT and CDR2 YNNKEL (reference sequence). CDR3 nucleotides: TGTGCCAGCAGCCAGTACACGGAGCAGTACTTC. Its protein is CASSQYTEQYF.

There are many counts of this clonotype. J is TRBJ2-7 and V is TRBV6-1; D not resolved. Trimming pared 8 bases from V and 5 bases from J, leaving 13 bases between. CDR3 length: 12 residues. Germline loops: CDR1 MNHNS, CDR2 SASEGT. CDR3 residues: CASRGRMDEQYF. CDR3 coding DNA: TGTGCCAGCCGTGGCAGAATGGACGAGCAGTACTTC.

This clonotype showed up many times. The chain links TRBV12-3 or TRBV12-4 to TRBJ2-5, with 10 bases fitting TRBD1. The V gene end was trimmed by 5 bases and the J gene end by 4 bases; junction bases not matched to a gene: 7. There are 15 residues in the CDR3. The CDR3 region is CASSRGTGVLETQYF. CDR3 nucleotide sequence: TGTGCCAGCAGTCGCGGGACAGGGGTTTTAGAGACCCAGTACTTC.

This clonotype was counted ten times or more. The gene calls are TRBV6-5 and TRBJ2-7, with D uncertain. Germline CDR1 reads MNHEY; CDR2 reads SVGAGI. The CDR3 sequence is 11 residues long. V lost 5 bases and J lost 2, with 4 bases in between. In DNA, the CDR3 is TGTGCCAGCAGTCGACCCTACGAGCAGTACTTC. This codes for CASSRPYEQYF.

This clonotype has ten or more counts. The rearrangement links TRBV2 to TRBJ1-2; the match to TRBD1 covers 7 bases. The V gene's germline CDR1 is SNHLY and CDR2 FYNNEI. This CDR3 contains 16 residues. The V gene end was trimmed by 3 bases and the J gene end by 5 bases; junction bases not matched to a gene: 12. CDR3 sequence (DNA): TGTGCCAGCAGTGAGGACAGGCCCACCAGGATTTATGGCTACACCTTC. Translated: CASSEDRPTRIYGYTF.

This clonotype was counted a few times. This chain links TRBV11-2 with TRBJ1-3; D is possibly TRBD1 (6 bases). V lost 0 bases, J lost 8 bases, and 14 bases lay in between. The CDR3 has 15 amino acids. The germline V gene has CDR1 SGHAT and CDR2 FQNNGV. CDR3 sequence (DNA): TGTGCCAGCAGCTTAGATATACCAGGGGCGGACACCATATATTTT. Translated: CASSLDIPGADTIYF. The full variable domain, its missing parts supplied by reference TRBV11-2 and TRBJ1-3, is EAGVAQSPRYKIIEKRQSVAFWCNPISGHATLYWYQQILGQGPKLLIQFQNNGVVDDSQLPKDRFSAERLKGVDSTLKIQPAKLEDSAVYLCASSLDIPGADTIYFGEGSWLTVV.

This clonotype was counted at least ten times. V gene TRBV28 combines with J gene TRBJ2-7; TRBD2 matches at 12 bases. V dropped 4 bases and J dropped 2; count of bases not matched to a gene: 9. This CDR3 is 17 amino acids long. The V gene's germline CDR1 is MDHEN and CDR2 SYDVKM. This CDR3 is CASSSPASGGAPYEQYF. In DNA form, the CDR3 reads TGTGCCAGCAGTTCCCCCGCTAGCGGGGGGGCCCCCTACGAGCAGTACTTC.

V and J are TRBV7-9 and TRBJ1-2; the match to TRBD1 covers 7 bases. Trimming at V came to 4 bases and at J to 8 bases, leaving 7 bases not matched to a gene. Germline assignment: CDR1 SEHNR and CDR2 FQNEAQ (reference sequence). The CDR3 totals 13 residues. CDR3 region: CASSSTGARGYTF. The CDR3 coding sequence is TGTGCCAGCAGCTCCACAGGGGCAAGGGGCTACACCTTC.

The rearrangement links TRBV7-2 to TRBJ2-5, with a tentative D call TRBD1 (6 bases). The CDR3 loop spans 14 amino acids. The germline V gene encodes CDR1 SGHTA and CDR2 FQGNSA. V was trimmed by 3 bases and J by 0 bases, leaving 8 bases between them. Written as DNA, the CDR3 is TGTGCCAGCAGCTTGGGGGCCCACCAAGAGACCCAGTACTTC. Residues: CASSLGAHQETQYF. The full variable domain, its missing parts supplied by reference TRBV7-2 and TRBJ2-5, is GAGVSQSPSNKVTEKGKDVELRCDPISGHTALYWYRQSLGQGLEFLIYFQGNSAPDKSGLPSDRFSAERTGGSVSTLTIQRTQQEDSAVYLCASSLGAHQETQYFGPGTRLLVL.

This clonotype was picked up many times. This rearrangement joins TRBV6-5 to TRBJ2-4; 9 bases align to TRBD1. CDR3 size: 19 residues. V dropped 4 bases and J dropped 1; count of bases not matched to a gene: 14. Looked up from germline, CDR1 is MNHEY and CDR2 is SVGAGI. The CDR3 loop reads CASSWGSGQGFMAKNIQYF. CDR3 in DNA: TGTGCCAGCAGTTGGGGATCGGGACAGGGCTTCATGGCCAAAAACATTCAGTACTTC.

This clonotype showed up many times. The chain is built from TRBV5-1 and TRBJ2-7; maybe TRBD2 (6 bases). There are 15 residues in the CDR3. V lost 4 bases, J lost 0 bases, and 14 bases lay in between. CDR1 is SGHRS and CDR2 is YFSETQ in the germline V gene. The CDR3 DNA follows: TGCGCCAGCAGCCCAGCTCTGGGGGGCTCCTACGAGCAGTACTTC. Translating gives CASSPALGGSYEQYF.

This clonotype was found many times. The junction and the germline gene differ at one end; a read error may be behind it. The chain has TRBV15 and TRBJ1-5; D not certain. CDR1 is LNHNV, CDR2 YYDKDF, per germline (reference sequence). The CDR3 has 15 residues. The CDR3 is CATSRDRAGNQPQHF. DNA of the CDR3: TGTGCCACCAGCAGAGATAGGGCGGGGAATCAACCCCAGCATTTT. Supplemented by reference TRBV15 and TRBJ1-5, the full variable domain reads DAMVIQNPRYQVTQFGKPVTLSCSQTLNHNVMYWYQQKSSQAPKLLFHYYDKDFNNEADTPDNFQSRRPNTSFCFLDIRSPGLGDTAMYLCATSRDRAGNQPQHFGDGTRLSIL.

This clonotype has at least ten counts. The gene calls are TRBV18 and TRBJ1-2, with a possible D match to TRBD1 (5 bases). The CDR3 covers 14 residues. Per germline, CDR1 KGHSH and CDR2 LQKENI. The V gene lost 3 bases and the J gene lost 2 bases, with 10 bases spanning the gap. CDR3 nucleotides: TGTGCCAGCTCACCGTCACAGGAGAACTATGGCTACACCTTC. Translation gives CASSPSQENYGYTF.

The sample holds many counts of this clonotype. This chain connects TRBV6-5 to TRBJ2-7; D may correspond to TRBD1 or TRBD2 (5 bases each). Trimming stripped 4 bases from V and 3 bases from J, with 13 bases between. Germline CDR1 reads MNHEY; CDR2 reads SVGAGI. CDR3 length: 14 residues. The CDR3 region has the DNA TGTGCCAGCAGTTCGGGGCACCAATACTACGAGCAGTACTTC. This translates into CASSSGHQYYEQYF.

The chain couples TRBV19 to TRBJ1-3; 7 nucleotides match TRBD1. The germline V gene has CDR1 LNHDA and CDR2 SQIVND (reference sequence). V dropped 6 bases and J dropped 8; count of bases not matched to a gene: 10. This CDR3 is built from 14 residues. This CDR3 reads CASSPRQGRYTIYF. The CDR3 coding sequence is TGTGCCAGTAGCCCCAGACAGGGACGGTACACCATATATTTT.

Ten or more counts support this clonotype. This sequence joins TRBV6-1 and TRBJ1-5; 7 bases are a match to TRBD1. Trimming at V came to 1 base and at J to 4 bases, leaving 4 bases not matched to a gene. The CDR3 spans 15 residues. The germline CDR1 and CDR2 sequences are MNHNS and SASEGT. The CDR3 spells CASSEGGTVNQPQHF. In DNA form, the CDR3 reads TGTGCCAGCAGTGAAGGGGGGACAGTAAATCAGCCCCAGCATTTT.

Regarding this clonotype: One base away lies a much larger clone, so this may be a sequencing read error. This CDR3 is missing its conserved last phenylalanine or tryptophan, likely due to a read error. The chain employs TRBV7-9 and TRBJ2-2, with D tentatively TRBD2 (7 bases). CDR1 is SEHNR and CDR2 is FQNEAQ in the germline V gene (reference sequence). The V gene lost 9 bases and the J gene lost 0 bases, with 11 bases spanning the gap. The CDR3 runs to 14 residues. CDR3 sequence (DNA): TGTGCCAGTACGGGGGGCCCGAACACCGGGGAGCTGTTTTTG. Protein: CASTGGPNTGELFL.